Listed below are T cell receptor beta chains from one sample, sequenced in a study of OX40 agonist ivuxolimab in advanced cancers. TCRdb keeps only in-frame clones here, not all; method: immunoSEQ multiplex PCR. The table lists 29,000 or so clones, about 89% of them singletons. The sequencing here drew on CD4+ or CD8+ T cells sorted from blood, taken in a trial of the OX40 agonist ivuxolimab. The receptor set was obtained from an adult with an advanced solid tumor such as melanoma, head and neck, liver or kidney cancer. Each CDR3 is given with its conserved first and last residue. The D gene is left open where the match is weak. For some rows the clone size is stated as once, few or many, or as a class when expanded; others skip it.

j_gene | d_gene | abundance | v_gene | CDR3aa | CDR3nt
TRBJ2-1 | TRBD2 | - | TRBV5-8 | CASSVPGLAAYNEQFF | TGTGCCAGCAGCGTTCCGGGACTAGCGGCCTACAATGAGCAGTTCTTC
TRBJ1-2 | - | - | TRBV7-9 | CASSPGAFWGYTF | TGTGCCAGCAGTCCCGGGGCTTTTTGGGGCTACACCTTC
TRBJ2-2 | TRBD1 | - | TRBV5-1 | CASRDRGGTGELFF | TGCGCCAGCAGGGACAGGGGAGGCACCGGGGAGCTGTTTTTT
TRBJ1-6 | - | few | TRBV12-5 | CASGFGGSYNSPLHF | TGTGCTAGTGGTTTCGGGGGCTCCTATAATTCACCCCTCCACTTT
TRBJ1-1 | TRBD1 | - | TRBV27 | CASSFVQGFHTEAFF | TGTGCCAGCAGTTTCGTACAGGGGTTCCATACTGAAGCTTTCTTT
TRBJ1-1 | - | - | TRBV30 | CAWSYGGDTEAFF | TGTGCCTGGAGTTACGGGGGGGACACTGAAGCTTTCTTT
TRBJ2-7 | TRBD1 | - | TRBV6-5 | CATRTGTYEQYF | TGTGCCACCCGGACAGGTACCTACGAGCAGTACTTC
TRBJ1-1 | - | - | TRBV27 | CASSPTVNTEAFF | TGTGCCAGCAGTCCAACAGTGAACACTGAAGCTTTCTTT
TRBJ1-2 | - | - | TRBV10-3 | CAISEGRGGPYGYTF | TGTGCCATCAGTGAGGGTAGGGGAGGGCCCTATGGCTACACCTTC
TRBJ1-5 | - | - | TRBV10-2 | CASSHPGSLSNQPQHF | TGCGCCAGCAGCCATCCAGGGTCGTTGAGCAATCAGCCCCAGCATTTT
TRBJ1-2 | - | - | TRBV27 | CASSSVGSYGYTF | TGTGCCAGCTCCTCGGTGGGGAGCTATGGCTACACCTTC
TRBJ2-2 | - | - | TRBV5-8 | CASIPPLNTGELFF | TGTGCCAGCATTCCGCCCCTGAACACCGGGGAGCTGTTTTTT
TRBJ2-7 | TRBD1 | - | TRBV7-9 | CASSTPGQGLEQYF | TGTGCCAGCAGCACACCGGGACAGGGCCTCGAGCAGTACTTC
TRBJ2-2 | - | - | TRBV29-1 | CSVEVVGGKNTGELFF | TGCAGCGTTGAGGTGGTTGGGGGCAAAAACACCGGGGAGCTGTTTTTT
TRBJ1-1 | TRBD1 | - | TRBV7-9 | CASSFLSGGMNTEAFF | TGTGCCAGCAGCTTCTTATCAGGGGGGATGAACACTGAAGCTTTCTTT
TRBJ1-6 | - | - | TRBV9 | CASSVEGSIFSNSPLHF | TGTGCCAGCAGCGTAGAAGGGTCAATTTTCTCTAATTCACCCCTCCACTTT
TRBJ2-7 | TRBD2 | - | TRBV5-4 | CASSLGLAGVYEQYF | TGTGCCAGCAGCCTCGGACTAGCGGGAGTATACGAGCAGTACTTC
TRBJ1-5 | TRBD1 | - | TRBV27 | CASSLRGQGQSQHF | TGTGCCAGCAGTTTAAGGGGACAGGGACAGTCCCAGCATTTT
TRBJ2-3 | TRBD2 | once | TRBV19 | CASSDPPGGTDTQYF | TGTGCCAGTTCCGACCCCCCGGGGGGGACAGATACGCAGTATTTT
TRBJ1-1 | TRBD1 | - | TRBV5-1 | CASSARQGMNTEAFF | TGCGCCAGCAGCGCGCGACAGGGGATGAACACTGAAGCTTTCTTT
TRBJ1-4 | - | - | TRBV4-1 | CASSKRESISTANEKLFF | TGCGCCAGCAGTAAGAGGGAGAGTATCTCCACTGCTAATGAAAAACTGTTTTTT
TRBJ1-5 | - | once | TRBV19 | CASSIIGEGPQHF | TGTGCCAGTAGTATCATAGGGGAGGGGCCCCAGCATTTT
TRBJ2-2 | TRBD1 | - | TRBV7-9 | CASSLPGQGLHTGELFF | TGTGCCAGCAGCTTGCCGGGACAGGGATTACACACCGGGGAGCTGTTTTTT
TRBJ1-5 | - | - | TRBV9 | CASSPRPGSNQPQHF | TGTGCCAGCAGCCCTCGGCCGGGGAGCAATCAGCCCCAGCATTTT
TRBJ2-7 | TRBD1 | - | TRBV19 | CASSPPTGKEQYF | TGTGCCAGTAGTCCCCCGACAGGGAAGGAGCAGTACTTC
TRBJ1-2 | TRBD1 | - | TRBV27 | CASSAKGDDRVSGYTF | TGTGCCAGCAGCGCTAAGGGGGACGACAGGGTTAGTGGCTACACCTTC
TRBJ2-7 | - | - | TRBV27 | CASSSRDNTYEQYF | TGTGCCAGCAGTTCCCGGGACAACACCTACGAGCAGTACTTC
TRBJ2-7 | - | - | TRBV5-1 | CASSYGDVYEQYF | TGCGCCAGCAGCTACGGGGATGTCTACGAGCAGTACTTC
TRBJ2-4 | - | - | TRBV7-9 | CASSFSSLAKNIQYF | TGTGCCAGCAGCTTCTCCAGTTTAGCCAAAAACATTCAGTACTTC
TRBJ2-1 | - | once | TRBV6-5 | CASSYSSSINEQFF | TGTGCCAGCAGTTACTCGTCCAGCATCAATGAGCAGTTCTTC
TRBJ1-1 | - | - | TRBV30 | CAWAWGSGNTEAFF | TGTGCCTGGGCTTGGGGGTCCGGTAACACTGAAGCTTTCTTT
TRBJ2-2 | - | - | TRBV4-3 | CASSQDLGQGLAGELFF | TGCGCCAGCAGCCAAGATTTAGGTCAGGGCCTGGCCGGGGAGCTGTTTTTT
TRBJ2-7 | - | - | TRBV7-3 | CASSSVGNLLDEQYF | TGTGCCAGCAGCTCCGTCGGTAATCTCCTGGACGAGCAGTACTTC
TRBJ2-7 | TRBD1 | - | TRBV2 | CASREPDRDIDEQYF | TGTGCCAGCAGGGAACCGGACAGGGATATCGACGAGCAGTACTTC
TRBJ2-1 | TRBD1 | - | TRBV29-1 | CSVEEIFRQGASVDEQFF | TGCAGCGTTGAAGAGATATTTCGACAGGGGGCAAGTGTGGATGAGCAGTTCTTC
TRBJ1-2 | - | - | TRBV6-5 | CASSYGPTGYGYTF | TGTGCCAGCAGTTACGGGCCGACAGGCTATGGCTACACCTTC
TRBJ2-3 | - | - | TRBV7-8 | CASSSLGATDTQYF | TGTGCCAGCAGCTCCTTAGGGGCGACAGATACGCAGTATTTT
TRBJ2-2 | - | - | TRBV11-2 | CASSRLGQNTGELFF | TGTGCCAGCAGCAGGCTAGGGCAGAACACCGGGGAGCTGTTTTTT
TRBJ1-1 | - | - | TRBV6-4 | CASSEYGGTTEAFF | TGTGCCAGCAGTGAATACGGGGGTACCACTGAAGCTTTCTTT
TRBJ1-2 | - | - | TRBV7-9 | CASSSDSYGYTF | TGTGCCAGCAGCTCGGACAGCTATGGCTACACCTTC
TRBJ2-1 | - | - | TRBV28 | CASSFNDEQFF | TGTGCCAGCAGTTTTAACGATGAGCAGTTCTTC
TRBJ2-5 | TRBD1 | few | TRBV5-1 | CASSSGTGGFVGETQYF | TGCGCCAGCAGCTCCGGGACAGGGGGCTTTGTGGGAGAGACCCAGTACTTC
TRBJ2-2 | TRBD2 | - | TRBV19 | CASRTGGRELFF | TGTGCCAGTAGAACGGGGGGTCGGGAGCTGTTTTTT
TRBJ2-7 | - | - | TRBV19 | CASSGHEGGGYEQYF | TGTGCCAGTAGCGGACACGAAGGCGGTGGCTACGAGCAGTACTTC
TRBJ1-4 | - | few | TRBV9 | CASSVGSGHSEKLFF | TGTGCCAGCAGCGTAGGAAGCGGGCATAGCGAAAAACTGTTTTTT